The clone carrying this TCR beta chain was picked up a small number of times. TCRdb itself ran the 5' RACE reads through MiXCR, one entry per CDR3 protein. Of 1.5 million or so distinct CDR3 sequences in the sample, about 32% are singletons; the top ten hold 0.27%. This specimen belongs to a study of identical twins. Germline assignment: CDR1 SEHNR and CDR2 FQNEAQ (reference sequence). This CDR3 spans 14 amino acids. V was pared by 3 bases and J by 1 base, with 9 bases between. The chain carries TRBV7-9 and TRBJ1-1; no firm D call. The specimen was cord blood. The source of this sequence is a newborn girl in good health. The CDR3 DNA is TGTGCCAGCAGCTTTTCATCCCCGAACACTGAAGCTTTCTTT. Its translation: CASSFSSPNTEAFF. The variable domain in full, completed from reference TRBV7-9 and TRBJ1-1, reads DTGVSQNPRHKITKRGQNVTFRCDPISEHNRLYWYRQTLGQGPEFLTYFQNEAQLEKSRLLSDRFSAERPKGSFSTLEIQRTEQGDSAMYLCASSFSSPNTEAFFGQGTRLTVV.